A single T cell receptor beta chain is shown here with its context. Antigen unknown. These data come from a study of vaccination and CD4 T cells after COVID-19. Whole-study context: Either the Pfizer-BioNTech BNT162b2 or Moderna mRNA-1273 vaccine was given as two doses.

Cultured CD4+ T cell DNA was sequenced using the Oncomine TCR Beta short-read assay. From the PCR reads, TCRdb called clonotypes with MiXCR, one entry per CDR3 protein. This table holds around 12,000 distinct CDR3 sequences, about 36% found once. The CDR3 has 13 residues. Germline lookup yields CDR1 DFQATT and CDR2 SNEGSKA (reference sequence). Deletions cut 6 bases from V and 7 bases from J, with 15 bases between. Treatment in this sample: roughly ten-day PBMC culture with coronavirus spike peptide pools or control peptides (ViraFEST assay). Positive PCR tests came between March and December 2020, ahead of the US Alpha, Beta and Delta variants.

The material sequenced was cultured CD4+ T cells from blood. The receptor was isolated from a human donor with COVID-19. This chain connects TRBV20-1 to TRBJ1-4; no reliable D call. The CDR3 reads CSALIMEGEKLFF. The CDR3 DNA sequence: TGCAGTGCCCTCATTATGGAAGGTGAAAAACTGTTTTTT.